This TCR beta chain was sequenced for a study of blood T cell repertoires in COVID-19. Across the study: Both acute and convalescent COVID-19 samples were obtained from the United States, Italy and Spain.

Per the original methods: Reference gene primers were amplified, and this amplification served to estimate nucleated cell counts. Here immunoSEQ multiplex PCR was the method, and the copy in TCRdb shows in-frame clones only, minus some. That table is the source of V, J and clone size, and D and trimming were worked out from the DNA. The top ten hold 5% to 6.5% of the sample, which has about 97,000 clones, 75% to 90% seen once. The CDR3 is 15 amino acids. CDR1 is SGHTA and CDR2 is FQGNSA in the germline V gene. Trimming took 5 bases from V and 7 from J, leaving 21 bases between them. Patients of the Seattle cohort, enrolled during active infection, were followed longitudinally.

This sequence joins TRBV7-2 and TRBJ2-7, with D perhaps matching TRBD2 (5 bases). This clonotype was sampled from a woman in her 50s with COVID-19, enrolled during active disease. The sequencing input was peripheral blood. The DNA for the CDR3 is TGTGCCAGCAGCCCCTCCTCCGGGATCAAAAGGGAGCAGTACTTC. This codes for CASSPSSGIKREQYF.